This TCR beta chain was retrieved from a study of long-term antiretroviral therapy in people with HIV. The sample holds a few counts of this clone. Sequencing used immunoSEQ v3.0 at survey level. TCRdb's copy holds only in-frame clones and misses some; the assay was immunoSEQ multiplex PCR. Of roughly 35,000 clones in the sample, about 82% were seen once. Germline V gene data show CDR1 as SNHLY and CDR2 as FYNNEI. The CDR3 extends over 13 amino acids. Trimming cost V 5 bases and J 3 bases, with 10 bases left between them. The chain combines TRBV2 with TRBJ1-1; D not resolved. The sequence was obtained from a man between 18 and 29 years old with HIV. This sample comprised unsorted PBMCs, obtained approximately 3.3 years after starting antiretroviral therapy. As DNA, the CDR3 is TGTGCCAGCAGTCGAACTCCGGACACTGAAGCTTTCTTT. Translated, it gives CASSRTPDTEAFF.